This T cell receptor (beta chain) was identified in a study of blood T cell repertoires in COVID-19 (dated by TCRdb to 2020 to 2022). About the study as a whole: The collaborator samples originated in the United States, Italy and Spain and spanned the acute and convalescent phases of COVID-19. Subjects who had been exposed to COVID-19, were actively infected with it, or had recovered from it provided the deeply sampled blood TCRbeta repertoires that made up the dataset. The samples were drawn from the first 160 participants of the ongoing ImmuneRACE study and from more than 1,000 subjects provided by 6 global collaborators. The material from the prospective study consisted of cDNA or gDNA derived from T cells, B-cell-depleted T cells, or PBMCs. The repertoires were released in a freely available public database meant as a resource for research on the immune response to SARS-CoV-2. A de-identified subject ID, COVID-19 status, age in years and sex were almost always included in the sample metadata. Where available, HLA class I and class II types were obtained from metadata supplied by the sample provider rather than from assay-based typing.

The immunoSEQ Assay, a bias-controlled multiplex PCR, was used to amplify TCRbeta CDR3 regions from genomic DNA. The published analysis was carried out like this. Within the assay, amplification of reference gene primers was used to estimate how many nucleated cells each sample contained. To quantify the absolute abundance of each unique TCRbeta CDR3 rearrangement, sequence reads were collapsed and filtered. For each sample, productive Simpson clonality was calculated by taking the square root of Simpson's diversity index across productive rearrangements. TCRdb mirrors the immuneACCESS table, restricted to in-frame sequences. Some clones are absent from its copies; in checked studies, under half trace to an unresolved V gene, and the reason for the others is unknown. Clonal size and the V and J genes are those of that table, whereas D and trimming came from the DNA. Here the sample has about 200,000 clones; approximately 91% occur a single time. The top ten constitute 1.5% to 2% of the sample.

Results and caveats for the whole study, not just this receptor: How much clinical and demographic metadata was included differed by source and by participant, and the metadata was provided uncurated.

Compared with germline, V lacks 5 bases and J lacks 7 bases; bases without a gene match: 5. From cysteine to phenylalanine, the CDR3 is 14 amino acids long. Kept here is only the CDR3 DNA, which spans 42 bases and is read in frame from base 1. Looking up the germline V gene yields CDR1 MNHEY and CDR2 SVGAGI. Turning to this clone: Its antigen is currently not known. The sample holds no much larger clone one base away, and base qualities are not on file.

The collaborating institutions used their own protocols to collect whole blood in K2EDTA tubes. For TCRbeta analysis, collaborators shipped samples in one of three forms: frozen whole blood, isolated PBMCs, or DNA extracted from either of those sample types. The TCR originated in a man in his late teens or twenties with active or convalescent COVID-19. Sequences were obtained from peripheral blood. This receptor chain uses TRBV6-5 and TRBJ1-6, and 7 bases in between align with TRBD1. The base sequence is TGTGCCAGCAGTAGACAGGGAAAGAATTCACCCCTCCACTTT. This encodes CASSRQGKNSPLHF.